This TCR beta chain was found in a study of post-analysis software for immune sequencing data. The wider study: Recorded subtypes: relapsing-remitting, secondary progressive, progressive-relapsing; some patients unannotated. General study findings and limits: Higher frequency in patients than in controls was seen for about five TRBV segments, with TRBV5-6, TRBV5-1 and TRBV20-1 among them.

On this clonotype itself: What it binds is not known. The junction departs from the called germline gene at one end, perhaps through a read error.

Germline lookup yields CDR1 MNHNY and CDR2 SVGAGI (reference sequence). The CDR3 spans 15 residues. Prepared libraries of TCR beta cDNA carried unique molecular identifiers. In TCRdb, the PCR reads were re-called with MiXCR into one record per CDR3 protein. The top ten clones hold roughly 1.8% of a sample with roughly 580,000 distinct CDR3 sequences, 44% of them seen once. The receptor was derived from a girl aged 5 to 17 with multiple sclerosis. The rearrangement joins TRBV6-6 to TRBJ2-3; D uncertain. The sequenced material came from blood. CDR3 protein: CACSYSGSRTDTQYF. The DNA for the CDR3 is TGTGCCTGCAGTTACTCCGGGTCCCGCACAGATACGCAGTATTTT.